The clone carrying this T cell receptor (beta chain) was seen a handful of times. This sample was included in a study of blood T cells in healthy people across ages. Germline assignment: CDR1 LNHDA and CDR2 SQIVND (reference sequence). The germline V and J ends were trimmed by 3 bases and 4 bases, with 12 bases remaining between them. The CDR3 is made up of 14 amino acids. The authors ran a second PCR of roughly 6 to 11 cycles using a sample-barcoded 5' primer and a J-beta primer mix. MiXCR, run by TCRdb on the 5' RACE reads, gives a single entry per CDR3 protein. The repertoire holds approximately 490,000 distinct CDR3 sequences, under 30% seen once, with 8.7% in the top ten. These data also featured in a second study, about T cells of mothers and their children.

V and J are TRBV19 and TRBJ1-1, with D possibly TRBD1 on 6 matching bases. Sequencing was carried out using blood. This TCR derives from a boy between 10 and 17 years old in good health. The CDR3 coding sequence is TGTGCCAGTAGTATTGGGGGGGCGACCACTGAAGCTTTCTTT. Its protein product is CASSIGGATTEAFF.